Shown below are 22 T cell receptor beta chains from a single sample sequenced in a study of T cell repertoires in cytomegalovirus infection (dated by TCRdb to between 2018 and 2021). The sequencer listed for this sample is Illumina HiSeq 1500. Using fastp at Q25 and MiXCR, TCRdb reprocessed the public reads and kept productive beta chains. One record per CDR3 amino acid sequence lists the most common genes and DNA. This sample gives approximately 700,000 distinct CDR3 sequences in total; 35% to 40% of them show up just once. The ten largest account for roughly 2.8% of the sample. The sample taken for sequencing was PBMCs. These receptors were taken from a human donor in good health (CMV status not recorded). Some clones in this sample may be carry-over from other donors' samples.

The chain couples TRBV12-3 or TRBV12-4 to TRBJ2-1; D unclear. V gave up 7 bases and J gave up 6 bases, with 16 bases separating them. This CDR3 has 14 residues. The CDR3 DNA follows: TGTGCCAGCACCCAGTGGGCGCGAGGCAATGAGCAGTTCTTC. It translates to CASTQWARGNEQFF.

V and J are TRBV28 and TRBJ2-3, with 11 bases lining up with TRBD2. Per the germline V gene, CDR1 is MDHEN and CDR2 is SYDVKM. The V segment lost 7 bases and the J segment 4 bases; nucleotides outside the gene matches: 10. The CDR3 totals 16 residues. The CDR3 protein is CASTRTSGSIADTQYF. The CDR3 region has the DNA TGTGCCAGCACGCGAACTAGCGGGAGTATCGCAGATACGCAGTATTTT.

The chain recombines TRBV7-6 with TRBJ2-7; 7 bases match TRBD2. With 1 base clipped from V and 1 base from J, the junction kept 4 bases outside the gene matches. This CDR3 comprises 15 residues. Germline CDR1 is SGHVS and CDR2 is FNYEAQ. CDR3 DNA: TGTGCCAGCAGCTTAGAAAGCGGGGCATCCTACGAGCAGTACTTC. Its protein product is CASSLESGASYEQYF.

This clonotype was seen many times. J is TRBJ1-5 and V is TRBV28; TRBD1 matches at 7 bases. CDR1 MDHEN and CDR2 SYDVKM come from the germline V gene. Losses at the gene ends were 6 bases for V and 5 bases for J; bases not matched to a gene: 10. The CDR3 is made up of 15 amino acids. CDR3 protein: CASRKDRAGDQPQHF. In DNA form, the CDR3 reads TGTGCCAGCAGAAAAGACAGGGCCGGCGATCAGCCCCAGCATTTT.

This clonotype was detected ten times or more. The rearrangement joins TRBV12-3 or TRBV12-4 to TRBJ1-5, with D hard to call. The CDR3 contains 13 residues. V was shortened by 3 bases and J by 6 bases, with 9 bases between the two germline ends. CDR3 DNA: TGTGCCAGCAGTTTCAATATGGGTCAGCCCCAGCATTTT. The encoded protein is CASSFNMGQPQHF.

The chain links TRBV28 to TRBJ1-2; D possibly corresponds to TRBD1 (5 bases). Germline V CDR1 and CDR2: MDHEN, SYDVKM. The V end was cut by 2 bases, the J end by 4 bases, with 14 bases between. The CDR3 length is 15 residues. CDR3 DNA sequence: TGTGCCAGCAGTTTAGGGTCGACAGACCTCTATGGCTACACCTTC. Encoded protein: CASSLGSTDLYGYTF.

The CDR3 loop is CASSDGETAGWYGYTF. CDR3 nucleotides: TGTGCCAGCAGTGACGGCGAGACGGCTGGGTGGTATGGCTACACCTTC. The rearrangement joins TRBV6-4 to TRBJ1-2, with D hard to call. The V and J ends lost 2 bases and 5 bases respectively, with 18 bases between them. CDR1 is MRHNA and CDR2 is SNTAGT in the germline V gene. The CDR3 totals 16 residues.

This clonotype turned up a few times. This chain links TRBV28 with TRBJ1-5, with D possibly TRBD1 on 6 matching bases. The CDR3 extends over 14 amino acids. V shed 6 bases and J shed 7 bases, with 16 bases lying between them. Germline V gives CDR1 MDHEN, CDR2 SYDVKM. CDR3 DNA: TGTGCCAGCAGCCCCCCACGGGGGCGGCAGCCCCAGCATTTT. Encoded protein: CASSPPRGRQPQHF.

V is TRBV12-3 or TRBV12-4 and J is TRBJ2-5, with D perhaps matching TRBD2 (6 bases). V was clipped by 3 bases and J by 2 bases, with 22 bases between them. This CDR3 comprises 18 residues. The CDR3 here is CASSLRSPRGSIQETQYF. The CDR3 DNA sequence: TGTGCCAGCAGTTTGAGGTCCCCGCGGGGATCTATTCAAGAGACCCAGTACTTC.

This clonotype was recorded many times. This chain joins TRBV7-8 and TRBJ1-6; no clear D gene. The germline gives CDR1 SGHVS, CDR2 FQNEAQ. The CDR3 runs 17 residues. V lost 4 bases to trimming and J lost 6 bases, with 19 bases between them. As DNA, the CDR3 is TGTGCCAGCAGCTCTAGCAGGACGATTCCGATTAATTCACCCCTCCACTTT. Protein sequence: CASSSSRTIPINSPLHF.

About this clonotype: A clone one base away is much larger, so this may be a read error. The CDR3 does not close with the conserved phenylalanine or tryptophan, likely indicating a read error. The rearrangement links TRBV7-6 to TRBJ2-1; TRBD2 matches 7 bases. Per the germline V gene, CDR1 is SGHVS and CDR2 is FNYEAQ. V shed 4 bases and J 7 bases; nucleotides not matched to a gene: 1. This CDR3 is built from 12 residues. CDR3 sequence: CASSSLANEQFL. DNA of the CDR3: TGTGCCAGCAGCTCACTAGCGAATGAGCAGTTCTTA.

The J gene is TRBJ1-5, the V gene TRBV20-1; tentative D call: TRBD1 (5 bases). Looked up from germline, CDR1 is DFQATT and CDR2 is SNEGSKA (reference sequence). CDR3 size: 13 residues. The V end was cut by 6 bases, the J end by 3 bases, with 12 bases between. CDR3 in amino acids: CSASRGVNQPQHF. In DNA form, the CDR3 reads TGCAGTGCCTCACGGGGGGTCAATCAGCCCCAGCATTTT.

This chain uses TRBV7-4 with TRBJ2-6; D not resolved. Germline V gene lookup returns CDR1 SGHVT and CDR2 SQSDAQ. The V and J ends lost 4 bases and 0 bases respectively, with 10 bases between them. The CDR3 extends over 16 amino acids. The CDR3 DNA is TGTGCCAGCAGCTCGCAAAGTCCCTCTGGGGCCAACGTCCTGACTTTC. It specifies CASSSQSPSGANVLTF.

The chain recombines TRBV19 with TRBJ2-3; the D gene is possibly TRBD1 (6 bases). Per the germline V gene, CDR1 is LNHDA and CDR2 is SQIVND (reference sequence). The CDR3 is made up of 13 amino acids. V lost 7 bases and J lost 1, with 9 bases in between. The CDR3 sequence is CASTQGRTDTQYF. The CDR3 DNA sequence: TGTGCCAGTACACAGGGACGCACAGATACGCAGTATTTT.

A few counts support this clonotype. The chain has TRBV10-2 and TRBJ2-1, with D hard to call. This CDR3 spans 12 amino acids. Trimming pared 2 bases from V and 9 bases from J, leaving 8 bases between. Per germline, CDR1 WSHSY and CDR2 SAAADI. The CDR3 nucleotides read TGCGCCAGCAGTGAGGTAGTCCCTGAGCAGTTCTTC. Translation gives CASSEVVPEQFF.

Turning to this clonotype: A single base separates this from a much larger clone, so it may be a read error. The V and J genes are TRBV28 and TRBJ1-1; D not certain. CDR1 and CDR2 from the germline V gene are MDHEN and SYDVKM. Trimming pared 7 bases from V and 1 base from J, leaving 4 bases between. The CDR3 runs 11 residues. CDR3 DNA: TGTGCCAGCATCTGGAACACTGAAGCTTTCTTT. This sequence encodes CASIWNTEAFF.

The chain links TRBV7-8 to TRBJ2-3; D is unresolved. The germline V gene encodes CDR1 SGHVS and CDR2 FQNEAQ. The CDR3 spans 15 residues. Trimming removed 5 bases from V and 4 bases from J, with 16 bases in between. CDR3 sequence: CASSGQGIISDTQYF. The CDR3, as DNA: TGTGCCAGCAGCGGTCAAGGCATAATATCAGATACGCAGTATTTT.

J is TRBJ2-3 and V is TRBV5-8, with 7 positions matching TRBD2. This CDR3 has 16 residues. Per germline, CDR1 SGHTS and CDR2 YDEGEE. Unmatched junction bases numbered 9, after V lost 3 bases and J lost 2 bases. CDR3 sequence reads: CASSWGSSGLTDTQYF. The CDR3 bases are TGTGCCAGCAGCTGGGGATCTAGCGGACTCACAGATACGCAGTATTTT.

This clonotype was counted only a few times. The CDR3 sequence is CASSEGVGSSYEQYF. The CDR3 bases are TGTGCCAGCAGTGAAGGTGTCGGAAGCTCCTACGAGCAGTACTTC. The genes are TRBV2 and TRBJ2-7, with D hard to call. V was cut by 1 base and J by 0 bases, with 10 bases left in between. CDR1 is SNHLY, CDR2 FYNNEI, per germline. This CDR3 comprises 15 residues.

This clonotype has more than one count but fewer than ten. V is TRBV4-2 and J is TRBJ2-1, with TRBD2 identical over 12 bases. CDR3 length: 16 residues. J was trimmed by 4 bases and V by 1 base; bases with no gene match: 2. CDR1 and CDR2 from the germline V gene are LGHNA and YNFKEQ. The CDR3 region has the DNA TGTGCCAGCAGCCAAGCGACTAGCGGGGGTTACAATGAGCAGTTCTTC. Translating it yields CASSQATSGGYNEQFF.

The chain combines TRBV12-3 or TRBV12-4 with TRBJ1-4, with 10 bases that match TRBD1. This CDR3 comprises 14 residues. The V segment lost 5 bases and the J segment 8 bases; nucleotides outside the gene matches: 5. CDR3 protein: CASSRQGAGEKLFF. Here the CDR3 DNA reads TGTGCCAGCAGTAGACAGGGGGCCGGGGAAAAACTGTTTTTT.

The chain combines TRBV15 with TRBJ2-5, with TRBD1 matching over 7 bases. Trimming cost V 6 bases and J 2 bases; bases outside gene matches: 6. The CDR3 covers 14 residues. Germline CDR1 reads LNHNV; CDR2 reads YYDKDF (reference sequence). CDR3 sequence: CATRGTAPQETQYF. The CDR3 DNA sequence: TGTGCCACCAGGGGGACAGCGCCTCAAGAGACCCAGTACTTC.